What follows describes a single TCR beta chain. This specimen includes other DNA sequences encoding the same CDR3. The sample originates from a study of shared clonotypes between healthy human individuals. In the authors' methods: Filtering differed, since immunoSEQ gave only junction sequences and no quality scores. Here immunoSEQ multiplex PCR was the method, and the copy in TCRdb shows in-frame clones only, minus some. The V and J calls and clone size were taken over from that table, and D and trimming were inferred from the DNA. The table records some 2,500,000 clones, around 93% of them present only once. This CDR3 spans 14 amino acids. Trimming at V came to 6 bases and at J to 4 bases, leaving 7 bases not matched to a gene. Looked up from germline, CDR1 is SGHTA and CDR2 is FQGNSA.

The material sequenced was naive CD4+ T cells from PBMCs. Specified subset: CD45RA+ positively selected. The chain joins TRBV7-2 to TRBJ2-7; the match to TRBD2 covers 9 bases. The sequence was collected from a man aged 18 to 35 in good health. Some clones in this sample may be carry-over from other donors' samples. The CDR3 protein is CASSLSSGSYEQYF. DNA for the CDR3: TGTGCCAGCAGTCTCAGTAGCGGGAGTTACGAGCAGTACTTC. The full variable domain, in which reference TRBV7-2 and TRBJ2-7 provide the parts outside the CDR3, is GAGVSQSPSNKVTEKGKDVELRCDPISGHTALYWYRQSLGQGLEFLIYFQGNSAPDKSGLPSDRFSAERTGGSVSTLTIQRTQQEDSAVYLCASSLSSGSYEQYFGPGTRLTVT.